This T cell receptor (beta chain) was sequenced for a study of T cell clusters in autoimmune cytopenias. TRB was amplified from about 270 ng of peripheral blood genomic DNA per sample. The CDR3 length is 13 residues. Germline CDR1 is MNHEY and CDR2 is SVGEGT. One tube held mixed TRB-A and TRB-B primer pools for touch-down PCR. From its re-call of the multiplex PCR reads, TCRdb lists each CDR3 protein once, without DNA. This sample's table reports 5,700 or so distinct CDR3 sequences. The data also belong to a second study, concerning T cell repertoires in aging, cancer and after chemotherapy. That work adds: Donors were grouped into six age bands spanning 30 or younger through 70 or older.

The genes are TRBV6-2 or TRBV6-3 and TRBJ1-1; absent DNA, TCRdb's TRBD1 call cannot be checked. The clonotype originates from a human donor in good health. Sequencing was carried out using peripheral blood. This CDR3 reads CASSQGTHTEAFF.